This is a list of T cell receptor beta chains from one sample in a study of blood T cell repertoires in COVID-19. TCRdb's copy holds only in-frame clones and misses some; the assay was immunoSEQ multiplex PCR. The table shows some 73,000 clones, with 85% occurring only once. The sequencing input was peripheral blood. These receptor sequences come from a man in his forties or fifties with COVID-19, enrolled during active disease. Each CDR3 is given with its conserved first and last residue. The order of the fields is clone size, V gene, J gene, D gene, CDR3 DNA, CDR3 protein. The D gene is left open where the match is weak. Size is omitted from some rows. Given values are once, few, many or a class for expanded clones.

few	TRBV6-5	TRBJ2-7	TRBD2	TGTGCCAGCAGTTATGAGGGGATAGCGGGACGCGAGCAGTACTTC	CASSYEGIAGREQYF
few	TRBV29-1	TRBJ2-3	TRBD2	TGCAGCCTGACGCGGGAGACAGATACGCAGTATTTT	CSLTRETDTQYF
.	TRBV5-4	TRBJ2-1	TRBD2	TGTGCCAGCAGCCGGGAGGGACTAGGGAATGAGCAGTTCTTC	CASSREGLGNEQFF
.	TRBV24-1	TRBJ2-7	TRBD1	TGTGCCACCAGTGATAGGACAGGGGGCCGATACGAGCAGTACTTC	CATSDRTGGRYEQYF
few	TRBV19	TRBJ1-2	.	TGTGCCAGCACCCCTCCGGGAGCTAACTATGGCTACACCTTC	CASTPPGANYGYTF
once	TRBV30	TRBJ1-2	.	TGTGCCTGGAGGGGGGGGCTCGGAGGGTACTATGGCTACACCTTC	CAWRGGLGGYYGYTF
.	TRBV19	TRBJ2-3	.	TGTGCCAGTAGTATATCCCCCGGGACAGATACGCAGTATTTT	CASSISPGTDTQYF
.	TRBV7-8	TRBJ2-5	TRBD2	TGTGCCAGCAGCTTAACCGCTAGCGGGAGGGGGGGAGAGACCCAGTACTTC	CASSLTASGRGGETQYF
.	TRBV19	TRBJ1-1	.	TGTGCCGTCATCGGTCGAATTTTGAACACTGAAGCTTTCTTT	CAVIGRILNTEAFF
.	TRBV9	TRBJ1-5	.	TGTGCCAGCAGCGGGCAGGATGGCCAGCCCCAGCATTTT	CASSGQDGQPQHF
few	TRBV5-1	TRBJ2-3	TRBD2	TGCGCCAGCAGCTCGGGACTAGCGGGGATAACAGATACGCAGTATTTT	CASSSGLAGITDTQYF
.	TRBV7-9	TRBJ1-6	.	TGTGCCAGCAGCTTACTGTCCAGCGATAATTCACCCCTCCACTTT	CASSLLSSDNSPLHF
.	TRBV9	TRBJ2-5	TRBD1	TGTGCCAGCAGCGCAGCCGGGACAGGCTCTCAAGAGACCCAGTACTTC	CASSAAGTGSQETQYF
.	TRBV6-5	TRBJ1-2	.	TGTGCCAGCACAACTTTACGGGACTCCTATGGCTACACCTTC	CASTTLRDSYGYTF
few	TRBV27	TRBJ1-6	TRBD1	TGTGCCAGCAGTACAGGGGCCTATAATTCACCCCTCCACTTT	CASSTGAYNSPLHF
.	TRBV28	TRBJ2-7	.	TGTGCCAGCAGTTTATGGGGACAAATCTCCTACGAGCAGTACTTC	CASSLWGQISYEQYF
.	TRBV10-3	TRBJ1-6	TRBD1	TGTGCCACCAAAGGGACAGCCTATAATTCACCCCTCCACTTT	CATKGTAYNSPLHF
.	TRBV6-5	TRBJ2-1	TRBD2	TGTGCCAGCAAACTAGCGGGAGACGAGCAGTTCTTC	CASKLAGDEQFF
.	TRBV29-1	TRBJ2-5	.	TGCAGCGATGCCCCTGGAGGGAAAGAGACCCAGTACTTC	CSDAPGGKETQYF
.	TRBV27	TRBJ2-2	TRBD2	TGTGCCAGCACCCAAAGGGTGGTAGCGGGATACACCGGGGAGCTGTTTTTT	CASTQRVVAGYTGELFF
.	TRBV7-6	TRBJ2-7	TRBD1	TGTGCCAGCAGCCGGGGACAGCCAGCCTCCTACGAGCAGTACTTC	CASSRGQPASYEQYF
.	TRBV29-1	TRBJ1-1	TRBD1	TGCAGCTTCGGGACAGGGCTAAAAGCTTTCTTT	CSFGTGLKAFF
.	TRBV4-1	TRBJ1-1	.	TGCGCCAGCAGCCAGGCCCCCACGGACAGTGGGACTGAAGCTTTCTTT	CASSQAPTDSGTEAFF
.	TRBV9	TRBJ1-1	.	TGTGCCAGCAGCGCCCTTTCAGGGAACACTGAAGCTTTCTTT	CASSALSGNTEAFF